Listed below are T cell receptor beta chains from one sample, sequenced in a study of immune characterization of retroperitoneal liposarcoma. One entry per CDR3 protein, called by TCRdb with MiXCR from the PCR reads. This sample has 1,600 or so distinct CDR3 sequences, with around 50% found just once. The sample was tumor tissue. These receptors were taken from a female donor with retroperitoneal liposarcoma. The CDR3 runs from the conserved cysteine through the conserved F or W.

v_call cdr3_aa
TRBV6-1 CASSEADRYQETQYF
TRBV6-5 CASSYLGLSGGTGELFF
TRBV6-1 CASSPRGGETQYF
TRBV6-1 CASTLWTGDEQYF
TRBV6-1 CASRLAGPTDTQYF
TRBV7-6 CASSPPFGRGEGETQFF
TRBV6-1 CATRDPQTRSNEQFF
TRBV12-3/TRBV12-4 CASSFGRETQFF
TRBV6-1 CASEREGYEQYF
TRBV27 CASSLRTSGGKNEQFF
TRBV6-6 CASSYTSTGLGEQFF
TRBV6-6 CASSYEGRGYNEQYF
TRBV27 CASSAGTTNNEQYF
TRBV27 CASSPTTSGVYNEQFF
TRBV6-1 CASTGGATQETQYF
TRBV6-5 CASTTGTMGQGLYNEQFF
TRBV6-6 CASSYSGAMNTEAFF
TRBV6-5 CASSTRGQPGLAGGPDEQYF
TRBV6-4 CASSGLAGDTQYF
TRBV6-5 CASGKTSRGSGDTQYF
TRBV11-3 CASSQGQGGEQFF
TRBV6-1 CASSSWYTDTQYF
TRBV12-3/TRBV12-4 CASSYRQGGSYNEQFF
TRBV7-6 CASSPTSPGPSEQYF
TRBV6-1 CASRPGTGEDTLYF
TRBV6-1 CASSETGHSYEQYF
TRBV10-1 CASSETPRTSLSNEQFF
TRBV27 CASTQTGLAGKSYEQFF
TRBV27 CASSLGTGGGGYEQYF
TRBV6-1 CASRRTGGNTGELFF
TRBV12-3/TRBV12-4 CASSRTSGSTDTQYF
TRBV27 CASSSSYEQYF
TRBV6-1 CASSEEKGATDEQFF
TRBV10-3 CAIRGTDYEQYF
TRBV6-1 CASRAGLVLYNEQYF
TRBV20-1 CSARDWPRFMETQFF
TRBV11-2 CASSLPTDTQYF
TRBV12-3/TRBV12-4 CASSLVVSGGAYNEQFF
TRBV7-2 CASSDVAGGLQGETQYF
TRBV6-9 CASLGTGGGYEQYF
TRBV10-3 CATSGSTSYNEQYF
TRBV6-1 CASSVAGGDHNEQFF
TRBV6-1 CASSETRAETQYF
TRBV11-2 CASSFNSGDYEQYF
TRBV6-1 CASSLQGEEETQYF
TRBV6-6 CASSYGTPGADTQYF
TRBV11-3 CASSQGQGGEQYF